A selection of T cell receptor beta chains follows, all from one sample in a study of graft-versus-host responses after intestinal transplantation. These receptors have no identified antigens. Sequencing was performed with immunoSEQ multiplex PCR; in TCRdb, only in-frame clones are kept and a portion is missing. This table has approximately 100,000 clones, approximately 94% appearing once. Material: unstimulated CD8+ T cells sorted from spleen or lymph node cells, obtained before intestinal transplant. The source is a human donor who received an intestinal transplant. Each CDR3 is given with its conserved first and last residue. The order of the fields is CDR3 DNA, CDR3 protein, D gene, J gene, clone size, V gene. The D gene is left open where the match is weak. A clone size is listed for some rows: how often the clone was seen (once, few, many), or a class if it is expanded.

CDR3nt: TGTGCCAGCAGTTACCTACAGCGACAAGAGACCCAGTACTTC
CDR3aa: CASSYLQRQETQYF
d_gene: NA
j_gene: TRBJ2-5
abundance: NA
v_gene: TRBV6-5

CDR3nt: TGTGCCAGCAGTGAAGTTGACCCCCTAAGTAACTATGGCTACACCTTC
CDR3aa: CASSEVDPLSNYGYTF
d_gene: NA
j_gene: TRBJ1-2
abundance: NA
v_gene: TRBV2

CDR3nt: TGTGCCAGCAGCGTAGAGGCTAGCGGGAGCTCCTACGAGCAGTACTTC
CDR3aa: CASSVEASGSSYEQYF
d_gene: TRBD2
j_gene: TRBJ2-7
abundance: NA
v_gene: TRBV9

CDR3nt: TGTGCCAGCAGCTTTAGGACCGCTTATAATTCACCCCTCCACTTT
CDR3aa: CASSFRTAYNSPLHF
d_gene: NA
j_gene: TRBJ1-6
abundance: NA
v_gene: TRBV5-6

CDR3nt: TGTGCCAGCAGCCCTTCCCGCTCGGGGGACCCCAATGAGCAGTTCTTC
CDR3aa: CASSPSRSGDPNEQFF
d_gene: NA
j_gene: TRBJ2-1
abundance: NA
v_gene: TRBV7-9

CDR3nt: TGTGCCAGTAGTCACGGGACAGGGCTTGGCTACACCTTC
CDR3aa: CASSHGTGLGYTF
d_gene: TRBD1
j_gene: TRBJ1-2
abundance: NA
v_gene: TRBV19

CDR3nt: TGCGCCAGCAGCCCTGAACCCAAATGGGTGCCCCTCTATGGCTACACCTTC
CDR3aa: CASSPEPKWVPLYGYTF
d_gene: NA
j_gene: TRBJ1-2
abundance: NA
v_gene: TRBV5-1

CDR3nt: TGTGCCAGCAGTTACTCGAGGCATGGGAGTTGGGAGCAGTACTTC
CDR3aa: CASSYSRHGSWEQYF
d_gene: NA
j_gene: TRBJ2-7
abundance: NA
v_gene: TRBV6-5

CDR3nt: TGCGCCAGCAGCCAAGTTTACAATGAGCAGTTCTTC
CDR3aa: CASSQVYNEQFF
d_gene: NA
j_gene: TRBJ2-1
abundance: once
v_gene: TRBV4-1

CDR3nt: TGTGCCAGCAAGGAAATTCAGCGGGGCAGCACAGATACGCAGTATTTT
CDR3aa: CASKEIQRGSTDTQYF
d_gene: TRBD2
j_gene: TRBJ2-3
abundance: NA
v_gene: TRBV2

CDR3nt: TGTGCCACCCTTACAGGGGACTTGAACACTGAAGCTTTCTTT
CDR3aa: CATLTGDLNTEAFF
d_gene: TRBD1
j_gene: TRBJ1-1
abundance: NA
v_gene: TRBV10-3

CDR3nt: TGTGCCAGCAGCAACCCCCCGGACAGGGCTGGAAACACCATATATTTT
CDR3aa: CASSNPPDRAGNTIYF
d_gene: TRBD1
j_gene: TRBJ1-3
abundance: NA
v_gene: TRBV11-2

CDR3nt: TGTGCCAGCGGGGCAGGGTCTGATGCTTTCTTT
CDR3aa: CASGAGSDAFF
d_gene: NA
j_gene: TRBJ1-1
abundance: NA
v_gene: TRBV5-4

CDR3nt: TGTGCCAGCAGCGTAGTGGAACTAGCGGGGGGAGAGACCCAGTACTTC
CDR3aa: CASSVVELAGGETQYF
d_gene: TRBD2
j_gene: TRBJ2-5
abundance: NA
v_gene: TRBV9

CDR3nt: TGTGCCAGTAGTATATTTGCGGGGGCACAGTCCGAAGCTTTCTTT
CDR3aa: CASSIFAGAQSEAFF
d_gene: NA
j_gene: TRBJ1-1
abundance: NA
v_gene: TRBV19

CDR3nt: TGTGCCACCAGCAGGGGGACAGGGGGCGACGGCTACACCTTC
CDR3aa: CATSRGTGGDGYTF
d_gene: TRBD1
j_gene: TRBJ1-2
abundance: NA
v_gene: TRBV15

CDR3nt: TGTGCCAGCAGCCCCGGACAGGGCCCTTCCTACGAGCAGTACTTC
CDR3aa: CASSPGQGPSYEQYF
d_gene: TRBD1
j_gene: TRBJ2-7
abundance: NA
v_gene: TRBV14

CDR3nt: TGCGCCAGCAGCCTTGGACAGGGGGGTAATTCACCCCTCCACTTT
CDR3aa: CASSLGQGGNSPLHF
d_gene: TRBD1
j_gene: TRBJ1-6
abundance: NA
v_gene: TRBV4-1

CDR3nt: TGTGCCAGCAGCTTCGACGGGGGAGGCACAGATACGCAGTATTTT
CDR3aa: CASSFDGGGTDTQYF
d_gene: NA
j_gene: TRBJ2-3
abundance: NA
v_gene: TRBV5-4

CDR3nt: TGTGCCAGCAACTCGGATTCCGTGGATACGCAGTATTTT
CDR3aa: CASNSDSVDTQYF
d_gene: NA
j_gene: TRBJ2-3
abundance: NA
v_gene: TRBV9

CDR3nt: TGTGCCAGCATACAAGCAGGAGGGAACACTGAAGCTTTCTTT
CDR3aa: CASIQAGGNTEAFF
d_gene: NA
j_gene: TRBJ1-1
abundance: NA
v_gene: TRBV25-1

CDR3nt: TGTGCCAGCAGTATGACAGGGTCAAATGGTGAAAAACTGTTTTTT
CDR3aa: CASSMTGSNGEKLFF
d_gene: TRBD1
j_gene: TRBJ1-4
abundance: NA
v_gene: TRBV27

CDR3nt: TGTGCCTGGGGAAAGGTAACTGAAGCTTTCTTT
CDR3aa: CAWGKVTEAFF
d_gene: NA
j_gene: TRBJ1-1
abundance: NA
v_gene: TRBV30

CDR3nt: TGCGCCAGCAGCCGGGCAGCCGGCCCCTCCGAGCAGTACTTC
CDR3aa: CASSRAAGPSEQYF
d_gene: NA
j_gene: TRBJ2-7
abundance: NA
v_gene: TRBV4-1

CDR3nt: TGTGCCAGCAGCGGAGGGGGACAGGGGTTGGATTCACCCCTCCACTTT
CDR3aa: CASSGGGQGLDSPLHF
d_gene: TRBD1
j_gene: TRBJ1-6
abundance: NA
v_gene: TRBV9

CDR3nt: TGTGCCAGTAGTCAGGGAACGGGCTCCTACAATGAGCAGTTCTTC
CDR3aa: CASSQGTGSYNEQFF
d_gene: NA
j_gene: TRBJ2-1
abundance: NA
v_gene: TRBV19

CDR3nt: TGTGCCAGCTCGAGCGCCAGGGAGCTGTTTTTT
CDR3aa: CASSSARELFF
d_gene: NA
j_gene: TRBJ2-2
abundance: NA
v_gene: TRBV6-5

CDR3nt: TGTGCCAGCAGCTCGGCAGAGACCCAGTACTTC
CDR3aa: CASSSAETQYF
d_gene: NA
j_gene: TRBJ2-5
abundance: NA
v_gene: TRBV13

CDR3nt: TGTGCCAGCAAAAAACCCAGGAGGCACACCATATATTTT
CDR3aa: CASKKPRRHTIYF
d_gene: NA
j_gene: TRBJ1-3
abundance: NA
v_gene: TRBV5-8

CDR3nt: TGTGCCAGCAGCTTGAGGGGGGACGAGCAGTTCTTC
CDR3aa: CASSLRGDEQFF
d_gene: NA
j_gene: TRBJ2-1
abundance: NA
v_gene: TRBV5-6

CDR3nt: TGTGCCAGCTCTAGCGGCGAAACCTACGAGCAGTACTTC
CDR3aa: CASSSGETYEQYF
d_gene: TRBD2
j_gene: TRBJ2-7
abundance: NA
v_gene: TRBV19

CDR3nt: TGTGCCAGTAGCGACAGGGGCCATGAAGCTTTCTTT
CDR3aa: CASSDRGHEAFF
d_gene: TRBD1
j_gene: TRBJ1-1
abundance: NA
v_gene: TRBV19

CDR3nt: TGTGCCAGCAGCTTAGGGGGCGATGAAAAACTGTTTTTT
CDR3aa: CASSLGGDEKLFF
d_gene: NA
j_gene: TRBJ1-4
abundance: NA
v_gene: TRBV13

CDR3nt: TGTGCCAGTAGTACGGGAGGCGGTCAGCCCCAGCATTTT
CDR3aa: CASSTGGGQPQHF
d_gene: NA
j_gene: TRBJ1-5
abundance: NA
v_gene: TRBV19

CDR3nt: TGTGCCAGCAGCTTAGATAAGGGTTTTTTCGGTGGCTACACCTTC
CDR3aa: CASSLDKGFFGGYTF
d_gene: NA
j_gene: TRBJ1-2
abundance: NA
v_gene: TRBV13

CDR3nt: TGTGCCAGCAGCTTTGGCCTAGCGGCTGGAGATACGCAGTATTTT
CDR3aa: CASSFGLAAGDTQYF
d_gene: TRBD2
j_gene: TRBJ2-3
abundance: NA
v_gene: TRBV7-2

CDR3nt: TGTGCCAGTAGTATAGATTTGGGCAGCACCTACGATGGCTACACCTTC
CDR3aa: CASSIDLGSTYDGYTF
d_gene: NA
j_gene: TRBJ1-2
abundance: NA
v_gene: TRBV19